What follows describes a single T cell receptor beta chain. Its target is not known. TCRdb reprocessed the 5' RACE reads with MiXCR, giving one entry per CDR3 protein. The data hold 350,000 or so distinct CDR3 sequences, with around 15% observed a single time. The sample originates from a study of CD8 T cells in ankylosing spondylitis. The CDR3 contains 16 residues. Deletions cut 0 bases from V and 4 bases from J, with 13 bases between. In germline, CDR1 is SGHRS, CDR2 YFSETQ. Study-wide results and limits: The authors reported significant enrichment of disease-linked clones in matched ankylosing spondylitis synovial fluid.

This clonotype originated in a male donor with ankylosing spondylitis or in good health (not recorded which). Specimen: blood, either unsorted or a sorted T cell fraction (not recorded which). The chain employs TRBV5-1 and TRBJ2-2; no reliable D call. Here the CDR3 reads CASSLAQAVFTGELFF. DNA for the CDR3: TGCGCCAGCAGCTTGGCTCAGGCGGTTTTCACCGGGGAGCTGTTTTTT.